This TCR beta chain appears in the sequencing data of a study of T-cell memory formation after mild COVID-19. Study at large: Among the donors, TCR clusters were largely specific to each donor.

TCRdb processed the 5' RACE reads anew with MiXCR; each CDR3 protein has one entry. The data show 300,000 to 400,000 distinct CDR3 sequences, with approximately 16% seen just once and about a fifth held by the top ten. Comment on this clonotype: Its antigen is unidentified.

General study points: Day 15 to 85 contracting clones showed balanced CD4/CD8; later expanders leaned CD4+.

This CDR3 spans 16 amino acids. V gave up 1 base and J gave up 5 bases; unmatched junction bases: 6. Germline V gene sequence: CDR1 LNHDA, CDR2 SQIVND (reference sequence). Sequenced: PBMCs or a T cell subset sorted from them (not recorded which). The chain uses TRBV19 and TRBJ2-5; the match to TRBD2 covers 11 bases. The sequence was obtained from a man aged 18 to 35 who had mild COVID-19 (a few samples of this study predate the infection). Cell type and time point are not known. The CDR3 is CASSIAPSGGLETQYF. The CDR3 coding sequence is TGTGCCAGTAGTATAGCCCCTAGCGGGGGGCTGGAGACCCAGTACTTC.